A single sample gave rise to the 2 T cell receptor beta chains below, sequenced in a study of cytomegalovirus exposure and HLA in healthy donors. This PCR relied on a set of 60 Vbeta primers and 13 Jbeta primers. Sequenced by immunoSEQ multiplex PCR; TCRdb stores in-frame clones only, minus some. Of 85,000 to 130,000 clones listed, approximately 82% are singletons. The specimen was PBMCs. These receptors were collected from a man in his forties in good health and CMV-seronegative.

The rearrangement links TRBV5-6 to TRBJ2-7; TRBD2 agrees at 7 bases. Trimming took 4 bases from V and 3 from J; bases not matched to a gene: 7. This CDR3 is 14 amino acids long. Per the germline V gene, CDR1 is SGHDT and CDR2 is YYEEEE. The CDR3 protein is CASSILGGFYEQYF. CDR3 in DNA: TGTGCCAGCAGCATCCTCGGGGGGTTCTACGAGCAGTACTTC.

The chain uses TRBV19 and TRBJ2-7, with TRBD1 matching 7 bases. The CDR3 runs 14 residues. Trimming cost V 6 bases and J 4 bases; bases outside gene matches: 9. Looked up from germline, CDR1 is LNHDA and CDR2 is SQIVND (reference sequence). In DNA, the CDR3 is TGTGCCAGTAGCACCCTGACAGGGATGTACGAGCAGTACTTC. It codes for CASSTLTGMYEQYF. Full variable domain (outside the CDR3, taken from reference TRBV19 and TRBJ2-7): DGGITQSPKYLFRKEGQNVTLSCEQNLNHDAMYWYRQDPGQGLRLIYYSQIVNDFQKGDIAEGYSVSREKKESFPLTVTSAQKNPTAFYLCASSTLTGMYEQYFGPGTRLTVT.